The source of this T cell receptor beta chain is a study of cytomegalovirus exposure and HLA in healthy donors. Study-level findings and limits: According to the study, 150 to 200 TCR beta chains were cytomegalovirus-associated.

CDR3 length: 15 amino acids. CDR1 and CDR2 (germline): MGHDK, SYGVNS. Trimming removed 2 bases from V and 4 bases from J; junction bases left unmatched: 6. In the case of this clone: As yet, its antigen is unknown.

TCRdb's table, derived via immunoSEQ multiplex PCR, lists solely in-frame clones and lacks some. Of around 71,000 clones detected, just under 95% appear once; the ten largest clones hold over 1.2%. Sequenced material: PBMCs. The source is a man between 18 and 35 years old in good health and CMV-seropositive. The chain uses TRBV25-1 and TRBJ2-7, with 9 bases lining up with TRBD1. CDR3 DNA sequence: TGTGCCAGCAGTGAAGCGGGGACAGGGATTTACGAGCAGTACTTC. Its translation: CASSEAGTGIYEQYF.